The 3 T cell receptor beta chains listed next were all sequenced from one sample in a study of T cells in Graves' hyperthyroidism and ophthalmopathy. Amplified TCR beta CDR3 regions derived from RNA transcripts. Primed by the HTBI set, a first-round RT-PCR was run on the TCR CDR3. TCRdb reprocessed the multiplex PCR reads via MiXCR and lists one record per CDR3 protein. This table has roughly 240,000 distinct CDR3 sequences, around 15% appearing once. The source material was blood. These receptors originate from a woman in her late teens or twenties with Graves' ophthalmopathy.

This clonotype was detected many times. V and J are TRBV28 and TRBJ1-1; tentatively, D is TRBD1 (6 bases). The CDR3 runs 14 residues. Trimming shortened V by 6 bases and J by 4 bases, and 15 bases separated the two germline ends. Germline V gene lookup returns CDR1 MDHEN and CDR2 SYDVKM. The CDR3 sequence: CASSLPTGGTEAFF. The CDR3 DNA follows: TGTGCCAGCAGCCTCCCGACAGGCGGCACTGAAGCTTTCTTT.

The J gene is TRBJ2-7, the V gene TRBV12-3 or TRBV12-4, with 8 nucleotides matching TRBD1. The V segment lost 5 bases and the J segment 4 bases; nucleotides outside the gene matches: 13. The CDR3 spans 16 residues. The chain's CDR3 is CASSPAGTGNPYEQYF. The CDR3 DNA reads TGTGCCAGCAGTCCAGCCGGGACAGGTAATCCTTACGAGCAGTACTTC.

The rearrangement links TRBV12-3 or TRBV12-4 to TRBJ2-1; 15 bases agree with TRBD2. The ends lost 4 bases at V and 4 bases at J; junction bases unmatched: 8. There are 18 residues in the CDR3. The CDR3 sequence: CASSSGLAGGGGYNEQFF. The CDR3 DNA follows: TGTGCCAGCAGTTCGGGACTAGCGGGAGGTGGGGGGTACAATGAGCAGTTCTTC.